A single sample is the source of the 29 T cell receptor beta chains below, sequenced in a study of CD8 T cells in ankylosing spondylitis. Via MiXCR, TCRdb re-called the 5' RACE reads, giving one row per CDR3 protein. The repertoire holds 25,000 to 30,000 distinct CDR3 sequences, with about 5.1% as singletons. The sequenced sample consisted of blood, either unsorted or a sorted T cell fraction (not recorded which). The receptors stem from a female donor with ankylosing spondylitis or in good health (not recorded which).

This clonotype has at least ten counts. V gene TRBV9 combines with J gene TRBJ1-2; 7 bases fit TRBD1. Germline assignment: CDR1 SGDLS and CDR2 YYNGEE. The CDR3 has 14 amino acids. The J segment lost 4 bases and the V segment lost 4 bases, leaving 7 bases of the junction unmatched. The CDR3 loop reads CASSNRQGPYGYTF. As DNA, the CDR3 is TGTGCCAGCAGCAATAGACAGGGACCCTATGGCTACACCTTC. The whole variable domain, filled in from reference TRBV9 and TRBJ1-2, reads DSGVTQTPKHLITATGQRVTLRCSPRSGDLSVYWYQQSLDQGLQFLIQYYNGEERAKGNILERFSAQQFPDLHSELNLSSLELGDSALYFCASSNRQGPYGYTFGSGTRLTVV.

This chain links TRBV9 with TRBJ2-7; possibly TRBD1 for D (5 bases). The germline V gene has CDR1 SGDLS and CDR2 YYNGEE. The CDR3 is 15 residues long. V was shortened by 0 bases and J by 2 bases, with 12 bases between the two germline ends. CDR3 in DNA: TGTGCCAGCAGCGTAGGGGGCCTAGTAGCCTACGAGCAGTACTTC. It specifies CASSVGGLVAYEQYF.

This clonotype was detected ten times or more. The chain recombines TRBV9 with TRBJ2-2; TRBD2 matches at 10 bases. Trimming at V came to 3 bases and at J to 5 bases, leaving 4 bases not matched to a gene. This CDR3 comprises 15 residues. In germline, CDR1 is SGDLS, CDR2 YYNGEE. This CDR3 reads CASSASGGVTGELFF. The CDR3 nucleotides read TGTGCCAGCAGCGCAAGCGGGGGGGTAACCGGGGAGCTGTTTTTT. Full variable domain (missing parts from reference TRBV9 and TRBJ2-2): DSGVTQTPKHLITATGQRVTLRCSPRSGDLSVYWYQQSLDQGLQFLIQYYNGEERAKGNILERFSAQQFPDLHSELNLSSLELGDSALYFCASSASGGVTGELFFGEGSRLTVL.

This clonotype was found many times. CDR3 in DNA: TGTGCCAGCAGCGTAGACATATTGTCTAGCGGGGGGAATGAGCAGTTCTTC. Residues: CASSVDILSSGGNEQFF. The chain carries TRBV9 and TRBJ2-1, with TRBD2 identical over 11 bases. The CDR3 length is 17 residues. Per germline, CDR1 SGDLS and CDR2 YYNGEE. Trimming removed 0 bases from V and 7 bases from J; junction bases left unmatched: 9.

This clonotype was seen many times. The chain links TRBV3-1 to TRBJ2-7, with 14 bases identical to TRBD2. CDR1 is LGHDT, CDR2 YNNKEL, per germline (reference sequence). V lost 4 bases to trimming and J lost 3 bases; unmatched junction nucleotides: 2. The CDR3 extends over 15 amino acids. DNA for the CDR3: TGTGCCAGCAGCCGAGGGACTAGCGGGAGCTACGAGCAGTACTTC. This sequence encodes CASSRGTSGSYEQYF.

This clonotype was counted at least ten times. J is TRBJ1-2 and V is TRBV9, with a possible D match to TRBD1 (5 bases). From germline, CDR1 is SGDLS and CDR2 YYNGEE. The CDR3 sequence is 14 residues long. V dropped 6 bases and J dropped 7 bases, with 19 bases sitting between them. The CDR3 loop is CASNPGPSQAGYTF. CDR3 DNA: TGTGCCAGCAATCCGGGGCCCTCCCAAGCTGGCTACACCTTC.

This clonotype was seen repeatedly, ten times or more. The chain couples TRBV9 to TRBJ2-1; the D is unclear. Trimming shortened V by 0 bases and J by 9 bases, and 7 bases separated the two germline ends. The CDR3 runs 12 residues. CDR1 and CDR2 (germline): SGDLS, YYNGEE. The CDR3: CASSVVDGEQFF. In DNA, the CDR3 is TGTGCCAGCAGCGTAGTCGATGGTGAGCAGTTCTTC.

This CDR3 reads CASSAGPGQSNQPQHF. The CDR3 DNA reads TGTGCCAGCAGCGCGGGCCCGGGGCAAAGCAATCAGCCCCAGCATTTT. The J gene is TRBJ1-5, the V gene TRBV9; D perhaps matches TRBD1 (5 bases). This CDR3 contains 16 residues. The ends were cut back, 3 bases at V and 1 base at J, with 14 bases in the middle. Germline V gene data show CDR1 as SGDLS and CDR2 as YYNGEE.

This clonotype was seen repeatedly, ten times or more. The chain links TRBV9 to TRBJ2-5, with D perhaps assigned TRBD1 or TRBD2 (5 bases each). The CDR3 sequence is 13 residues long. Germline loops: CDR1 SGDLS, CDR2 YYNGEE. Trimming stripped 3 bases from V and 4 bases from J, with 10 bases between. The CDR3 DNA is TGTGCCAGCAGCGCCGGGACCGGAGAGACCCAGTACTTC. Its translation is CASSAGTGETQYF.

This clonotype was found many times. The chain couples TRBV9 to TRBJ2-2, with TRBD2 matching over 12 bases. The germline V gene encodes CDR1 SGDLS and CDR2 YYNGEE. The V and J ends lost 4 bases and 6 bases, in that order; junction bases with no gene match: 7. This CDR3 comprises 16 residues. CDR3 sequence (DNA): TGTGCCAGCAGCCTCCGGACTAGCGGGAAAGCCGGGGAGCTGTTTTTT. This gives the protein CASSLRTSGKAGELFF.

The sample holds one count of this clonotype. The junction shows a germline mismatch at one end, possibly a read error. The chain links TRBV9 to TRBJ2-3; 7 nucleotides line up with TRBD2. The germline CDR1 and CDR2 sequences are SGDLS and YYNGEE. The CDR3 totals 15 residues. The CDR3 is CTSSARAGVTDTQYF. CDR3 coding DNA: TGTACCAGCAGCGCCCGTGCGGGGGTGACGGATACGCAGTATTTT.

This clonotype was picked up many times. The rearrangement links TRBV9 to TRBJ2-7; D possibly corresponds to TRBD2 (5 bases). The germline V gene has CDR1 SGDLS and CDR2 YYNGEE. V lost 0 bases and J lost 6, with 19 bases in between. This CDR3 has 16 amino acids. As DNA, the CDR3 is TGTGCCAGCAGCGTAGGCAGGCCAAGCGCGGGTGGCGAGCAGTACTTC. Its protein is CASSVGRPSAGGEQYF.

This clonotype appeared many times. The chain recombines TRBV9 with TRBJ1-4, with 7 positions matching TRBD1. Germline loops: CDR1 SGDLS, CDR2 YYNGEE. Unmatched junction bases numbered 10, after V lost 4 bases and J lost 7 bases. The CDR3 is made up of 15 amino acids. CDR3 DNA sequence: TGTGCCAGCAGCACCTCCGGGACAGTAGGTGAAAAACTGTTTTTT. It yields the protein CASSTSGTVGEKLFF.

This clonotype was recorded at least ten times. The V call is TRBV21-1, the J call TRBJ2-1; the table's D gene call, TRBD1, was not cross checked with the DNA. TRBV21-1 is assigned pseudogene status. This CDR3 spans 17 amino acids. The CDR3 region is CASSSPGDRGPRNEQFF. The CDR3 DNA reads as TGTGCCAGCTCCTCACCCGGGGACAGGGGGCCGAGGAATGAGCAGTTCTTC.

Many counts were recorded for this clonotype. V and J are TRBV9 and TRBJ2-1; TRBD1 might be the D (6 bases). Trimming stripped 4 bases from V and 1 base from J, with 15 bases between. Germline V gene sequence: CDR1 SGDLS, CDR2 YYNGEE. This CDR3 is built from 16 residues. Written as DNA, the CDR3 is TGTGCCAGCAGCCCTGGGGGCAGGGTTTCCTACAATGAGCAGTTCTTC. This encodes CASSPGGRVSYNEQFF.

The CDR3 loop reads CASSVAGDTDTQYF. The DNA for the CDR3 is TGTGCCAGCAGCGTAGCGGGTGACACAGATACGCAGTATTTT. The V gene is TRBV9, the J gene TRBJ2-3, with unresolved D. The V gene's germline CDR1 is SGDLS and CDR2 YYNGEE. Trimming shortened V by 0 bases and J by 2 bases, and 7 bases separated the two germline ends. CDR3 length: 14 amino acids.

By proportion, this clonotype is medium-sized. J is TRBJ1-2 and V is TRBV9; perhaps TRBD1 as D (5 bases). Germline CDR1 is SGDLS and CDR2 is YYNGEE. V lost 2 bases and J lost 8, with 10 bases in between. This CDR3 is built from 12 residues. The CDR3 bases are TGTGCCAGCAGCGTCTCAGGGAGCGGCTACACCTTC. Its protein product is CASSVSGSGYTF.

The chain is built from TRBV14 and TRBJ2-3; 13 bases match TRBD2. V shed 2 bases, J shed 0 bases, and the junction held 14 bases outside the gene matches. Germline CDR1 reads SGHDN; CDR2 reads FVKESK. CDR3 length: 21 amino acids. As DNA, the CDR3 is TGTGCCAGCAGCCAAAAGTCCCCAACTCGGACTAGCGGGAGTAGCACAGATACGCAGTATTTT. Residues: CASSQKSPTRTSGSSTDTQYF.

This clonotype was found many times. The CDR3 spells CASSVAPLKYEQFF. CDR3 DNA: TGTGCCAGCAGCGTAGCTCCTCTCAAATATGAGCAGTTCTTC. The chain is built from TRBV9 and TRBJ2-1; no reliable D call. CDR1 and CDR2 (germline): SGDLS, YYNGEE. This CDR3 contains 14 residues. Trimming cost V 0 bases and J 8 bases, with 12 bases left between them. Together with reference TRBV9 and TRBJ2-1, the CDR3 gives the full variable domain: DSGVTQTPKHLITATGQRVTLRCSPRSGDLSVYWYQQSLDQGLQFLIQYYNGEERAKGNILERFSAQQFPDLHSELNLSSLELGDSALYFCASSVAPLKYEQFFGPGTRLTVL.

This clonotype was detected many times. V usage is TRBV9 and J usage is TRBJ2-3, with TRBD1 as a possible D gene (5 bases). Germline V lookup: CDR1 SGDLS, CDR2 YYNGEE. The V end was cut by 1 base, the J end by 6 bases, with 15 bases between. The CDR3 runs 15 residues. The CDR3 DNA sequence: TGTGCCAGCAGCGTACTCTCGCTCGCAGGGGATACGCAGTATTTT. This translates into CASSVLSLAGDTQYF.

This clonotype appeared many times. The V and J genes are TRBV9 and TRBJ2-3, with D hard to call. Trimming removed 4 bases from V and 0 bases from J, with 21 bases in between. CDR1 and CDR2 (germline): SGDLS, YYNGEE. The CDR3 totals 18 residues. Here the CDR3 reads CASSRRSVEKSSTDTQYF. CDR3 in DNA: TGTGCCAGCAGCAGAAGGTCGGTCGAGAAATCTAGCACAGATACGCAGTATTTT.

There are many counts of this clonotype. The chain links TRBV9 to TRBJ2-7, with a weak D call TRBD1 (7 bases). Deletions cut 4 bases from V and 3 bases from J, with 14 bases between. Germline values: CDR1 SGDLS, CDR2 YYNGEE. The CDR3 totals 14 residues. The chain's CDR3 is CASSLRGEFYEQYF. In DNA form, the CDR3 reads TGTGCCAGCAGCCTCAGGGGGGAGTTCTACGAGCAGTACTTC.

At least ten counts were recorded for this clonotype. This chain uses TRBV9 with TRBJ2-3; the D is unclear. CDR3 size: 15 residues. Trimming took 2 bases from V and 0 from J, leaving 10 bases between them. Germline CDR1 and CDR2: SGDLS and YYNGEE. The CDR3 region is CASSVSAASTDTQYF. The CDR3 DNA sequence: TGTGCCAGCAGCGTTTCTGCGGCAAGCACAGATACGCAGTATTTT.

J is TRBJ2-1 and V is TRBV9, with 12 bases identical to TRBD2. The CDR3 runs 16 residues. The germline gives CDR1 SGDLS, CDR2 YYNGEE. Trimming took 4 bases from V and 8 from J; bases not matched to a gene: 10. CDR3 nucleotide sequence: TGTGCCAGCAGCACCATCCTAGCGGGAGGGCCCCATGAGCAGTTCTTC. Translation: CASSTILAGGPHEQFF. Complete variable domain (other parts from reference TRBV9 and TRBJ2-1): DSGVTQTPKHLITATGQRVTLRCSPRSGDLSVYWYQQSLDQGLQFLIQYYNGEERAKGNILERFSAQQFPDLHSELNLSSLELGDSALYFCASSTILAGGPHEQFFGPGTRLTVL.

The V and J genes are TRBV9 and TRBJ2-7; TRBD1 matches at 12 bases. The ends lost 3 bases at V and 8 bases at J; junction bases unmatched: 6. The length of the CDR3 is 14 residues. From germline, CDR1 is SGDLS and CDR2 YYNGEE. The CDR3 region is CASSDSGTGGQQYF. CDR3 coding DNA: TGTGCCAGCAGCGACTCCGGGACAGGGGGCCAGCAGTACTTC. The entire variable domain, with the rest obtained from reference TRBV9 and TRBJ2-7, is as follows: DSGVTQTPKHLITATGQRVTLRCSPRSGDLSVYWYQQSLDQGLQFLIQYYNGEERAKGNILERFSAQQFPDLHSELNLSSLELGDSALYFCASSDSGTGGQQYFGPGTRLTVT.

This clonotype was found many times. The chain employs TRBV9 and TRBJ2-2; 8 bases align to TRBD2. V lost 4 bases, J lost 6 bases, and 8 bases stayed unmatched. Germline CDR1 SGDLS, CDR2 YYNGEE. The CDR3 contains 15 residues. DNA for the CDR3: TGTGCCAGCAGCCTTCAGACTAGCGCCGCCGGGGAGCTGTTTTTT. Translated: CASSLQTSAAGELFF.

This clonotype was counted between two and nine times. The gene calls are TRBV9 and TRBJ2-7; D is unclear. The CDR3 is 14 amino acids. CDR1 and CDR2 from the germline V gene are SGDLS and YYNGEE. Deletions cut 2 bases from V and 2 bases from J, with 11 bases between. For the CDR3, the DNA is TGTGCCAGCAGCGTGGGTGGCTTTGCCTACGAGCAGTACTTC. Its translation is CASSVGGFAYEQYF.

This clonotype has more than one count but fewer than ten. The chain recombines TRBV9 with TRBJ2-2; D remains unclear. Germline lookup yields CDR1 SGDLS and CDR2 YYNGEE. CDR3 length equals 15 residues. The V end lost 2 bases, the J end lost 4 bases, and 12 bases lay between the germline ends. CDR3 sequence: CASSVWDKGTGELFF. The DNA for the CDR3 is TGTGCCAGCAGCGTGTGGGATAAGGGCACCGGGGAGCTGTTTTTT. The whole variable domain, remainder taken from reference TRBV9 and TRBJ2-2, is DSGVTQTPKHLITATGQRVTLRCSPRSGDLSVYWYQQSLDQGLQFLIQYYNGEERAKGNILERFSAQQFPDLHSELNLSSLELGDSALYFCASSVWDKGTGELFFGEGSRLTVL.

By sample fraction, this clonotype is medium-sized. CDR3 protein: CASSPQGGWTEAFF. The DNA for the CDR3 is TGTGCCAGCAGCCCACAGGGTGGGTGGACTGAAGCTTTCTTT. The rearrangement joins TRBV9 to TRBJ1-1, with a tentative D call TRBD1 (6 bases). The CDR3 spans 14 residues. The V gene's germline CDR1 is SGDLS and CDR2 YYNGEE. The germline V and J ends were trimmed by 4 bases and 5 bases, with 15 bases remaining between them.